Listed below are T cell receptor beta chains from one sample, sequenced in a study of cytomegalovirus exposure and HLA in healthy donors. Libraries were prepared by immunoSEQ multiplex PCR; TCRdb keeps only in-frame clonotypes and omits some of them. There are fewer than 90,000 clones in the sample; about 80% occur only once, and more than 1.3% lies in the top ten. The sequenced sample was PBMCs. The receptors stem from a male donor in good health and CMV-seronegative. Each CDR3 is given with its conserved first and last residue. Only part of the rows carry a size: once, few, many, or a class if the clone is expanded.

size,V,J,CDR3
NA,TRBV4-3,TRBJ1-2,CASSHRDRGREDGYTF
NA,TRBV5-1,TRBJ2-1,CASSSLAGGTYNEQFF
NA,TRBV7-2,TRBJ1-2,CASSSTTGANYGYTF
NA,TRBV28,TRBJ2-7,CASSFPPRNYEQYF
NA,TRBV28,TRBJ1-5,CASSLAQGGNQPQHF
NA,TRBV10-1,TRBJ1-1,CASSDQDRAKAFF
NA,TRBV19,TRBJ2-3,CASRDNIGTDTQYF
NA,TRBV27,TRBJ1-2,CASSLSRAGGYTF
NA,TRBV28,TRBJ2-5,CASSQALTGTEETQYF
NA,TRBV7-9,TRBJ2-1,CASSWEANEQFF
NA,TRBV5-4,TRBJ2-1,CASSLGGLGRNEQFF
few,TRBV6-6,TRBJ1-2,CASRDRVMDYGYTF
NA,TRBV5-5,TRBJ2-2,CASSPWTSANTGELFF